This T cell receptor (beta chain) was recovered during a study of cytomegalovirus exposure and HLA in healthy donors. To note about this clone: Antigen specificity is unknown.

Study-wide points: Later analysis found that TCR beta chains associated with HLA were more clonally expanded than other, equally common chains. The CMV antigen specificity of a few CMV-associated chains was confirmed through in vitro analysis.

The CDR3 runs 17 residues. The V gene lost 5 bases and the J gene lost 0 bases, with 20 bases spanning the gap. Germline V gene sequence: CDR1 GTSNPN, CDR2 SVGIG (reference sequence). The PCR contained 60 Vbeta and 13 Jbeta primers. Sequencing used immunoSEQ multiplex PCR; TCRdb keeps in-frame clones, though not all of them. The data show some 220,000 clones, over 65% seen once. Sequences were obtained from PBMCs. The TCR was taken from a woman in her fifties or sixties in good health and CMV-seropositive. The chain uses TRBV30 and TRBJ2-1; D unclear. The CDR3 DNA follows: TGTGCCTGGGGTTTATATGTGACGTCTAGCTCCTACAATGAGCAGTTCTTC. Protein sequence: CAWGLYVTSSSYNEQFF. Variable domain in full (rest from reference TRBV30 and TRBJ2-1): SQTIHQWPATLVQPVGSPLSLECTVEGTSNPNLYWYRQAAGRGLQLLFYSVGIGQISSEVPQNLSASRPQDRQFILSSKKLLLSDSGFYLCAWGLYVTSSSYNEQFFGPGTRLTVL.